This is a list of T cell receptor beta chains from one sample in a study of T-cell memory formation after mild COVID-19. MiXCR was run by TCRdb on the 5' RACE reads, yielding one entry per CDR3 protein. The sample yields 140,000 to 150,000 distinct CDR3 sequences, less than 25% seen once. Sequencing used PBMCs or a T cell subset sorted from them (not recorded which). Receptors were obtained from an adult woman who had mild COVID-19 (a few samples of this study predate the infection). Cell type and time point are not known. Both conserved end residues are trimmed from each CDR3. Each record gives: J gene, V gene, clone size, CDR3 protein. Rows may omit the clone size; those that give it use once, few, many or a size class.

J gene: TRBJ2-7
V gene: TRBV7-9
clone size: NA
CDR3 protein: ASSPSTSYSYEQY

J gene: TRBJ2-5
V gene: TRBV5-1
clone size: NA
CDR3 protein: ASSFGTDQETQY

J gene: TRBJ1-1
V gene: TRBV3-1
clone size: NA
CDR3 protein: ASSQEGQLNTEAF

J gene: TRBJ2-2
V gene: TRBV5-1
clone size: NA
CDR3 protein: ASSLSLGTDTGELF

J gene: TRBJ2-7
V gene: TRBV4-1
clone size: NA
CDR3 protein: ASSPDRISYEQY

J gene: TRBJ1-3
V gene: TRBV6-1
clone size: NA
CDR3 protein: ASSEAGGAISGNTIY

J gene: TRBJ2-5
V gene: TRBV20-1
clone size: few
CDR3 protein: SAWTGAHPQETQY

J gene: TRBJ2-3
V gene: TRBV7-8
clone size: NA
CDR3 protein: ASSEIAGAGTDTQY

J gene: TRBJ1-1
V gene: TRBV20-1
clone size: NA
CDR3 protein: SAFRTGQSNTEAF

J gene: TRBJ2-3
V gene: TRBV20-1
clone size: few
CDR3 protein: SASSREWGTDTQY

J gene: TRBJ2-1
V gene: TRBV7-9
clone size: few
CDR3 protein: ASSLVGEQF

J gene: TRBJ2-1
V gene: TRBV7-6
clone size: NA
CDR3 protein: ASSPGTGYYNEQF

J gene: TRBJ2-1
V gene: TRBV15
clone size: few
CDR3 protein: ATSRVPGKFDEQF

J gene: TRBJ1-1
V gene: TRBV7-8
clone size: NA
CDR3 protein: ASSPHLQFDMTEAF